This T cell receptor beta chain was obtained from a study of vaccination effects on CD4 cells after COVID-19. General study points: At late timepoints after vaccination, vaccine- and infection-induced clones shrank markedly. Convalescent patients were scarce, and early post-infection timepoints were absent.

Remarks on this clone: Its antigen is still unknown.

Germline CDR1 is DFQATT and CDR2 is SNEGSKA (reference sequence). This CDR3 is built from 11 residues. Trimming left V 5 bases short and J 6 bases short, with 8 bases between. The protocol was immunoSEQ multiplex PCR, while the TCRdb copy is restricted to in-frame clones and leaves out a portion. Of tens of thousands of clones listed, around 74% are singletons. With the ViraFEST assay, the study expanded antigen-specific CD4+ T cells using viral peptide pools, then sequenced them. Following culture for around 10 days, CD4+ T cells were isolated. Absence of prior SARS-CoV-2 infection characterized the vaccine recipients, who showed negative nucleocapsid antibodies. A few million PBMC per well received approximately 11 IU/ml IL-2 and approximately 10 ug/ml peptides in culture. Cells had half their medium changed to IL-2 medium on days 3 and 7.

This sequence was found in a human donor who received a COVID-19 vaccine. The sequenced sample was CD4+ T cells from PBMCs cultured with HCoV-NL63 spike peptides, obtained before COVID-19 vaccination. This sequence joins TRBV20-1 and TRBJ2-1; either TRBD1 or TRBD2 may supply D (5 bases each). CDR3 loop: CSAARGNEQFF. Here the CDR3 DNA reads TGCAGTGCTGCGAGGGGCAATGAGCAGTTCTTC.